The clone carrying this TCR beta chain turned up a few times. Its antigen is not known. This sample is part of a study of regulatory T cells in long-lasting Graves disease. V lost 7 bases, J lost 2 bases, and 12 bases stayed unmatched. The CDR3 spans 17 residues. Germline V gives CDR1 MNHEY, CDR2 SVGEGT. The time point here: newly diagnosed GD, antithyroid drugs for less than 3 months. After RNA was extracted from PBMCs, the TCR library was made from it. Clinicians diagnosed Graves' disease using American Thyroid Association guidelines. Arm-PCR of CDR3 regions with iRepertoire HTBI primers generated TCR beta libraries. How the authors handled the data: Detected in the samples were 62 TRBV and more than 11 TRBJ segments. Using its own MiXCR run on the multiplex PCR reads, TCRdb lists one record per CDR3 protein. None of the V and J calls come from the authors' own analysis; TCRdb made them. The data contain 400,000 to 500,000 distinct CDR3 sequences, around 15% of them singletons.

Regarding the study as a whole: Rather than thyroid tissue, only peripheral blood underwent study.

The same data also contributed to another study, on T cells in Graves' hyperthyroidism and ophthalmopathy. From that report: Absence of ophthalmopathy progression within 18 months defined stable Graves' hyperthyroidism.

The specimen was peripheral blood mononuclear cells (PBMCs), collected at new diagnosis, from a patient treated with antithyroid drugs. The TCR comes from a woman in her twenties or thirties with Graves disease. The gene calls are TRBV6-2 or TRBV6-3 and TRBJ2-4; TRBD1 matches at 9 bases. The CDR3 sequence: CASTLPRGQGSKNIQYF. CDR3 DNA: TGTGCCAGCACCCTCCCCCGGGGACAGGGTTCCAAAAACATTCAGTACTTC.